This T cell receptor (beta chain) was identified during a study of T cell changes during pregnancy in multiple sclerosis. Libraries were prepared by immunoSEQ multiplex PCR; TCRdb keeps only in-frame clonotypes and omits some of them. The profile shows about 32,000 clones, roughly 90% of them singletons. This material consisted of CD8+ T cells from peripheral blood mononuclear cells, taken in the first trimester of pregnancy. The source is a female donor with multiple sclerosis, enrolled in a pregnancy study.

The CDR3 region has the DNA TGTGCCAGCAGTACCGAAGCTAGCGGGTCCTACGAGCAGTACTTC. It yields the protein CASSTEASGSYEQYF. The rearrangement uses TRBV6-1 and TRBJ2-7; 8 nucleotides align to TRBD2. V was clipped by 5 bases and J by 1 base; unmatched bases: 7. The length of the CDR3 is 15 residues. The germline V gene has CDR1 MNHNS and CDR2 SASEGT.